The clone carrying this T cell receptor (beta chain) has only a few counts. What it binds is not known. Germline V gene data show CDR1 as SGHRS and CDR2 as YFSETQ. The CDR3 is made up of 13 amino acids. The data originate from a study of blood T cells in healthy people across ages. Study-wide results and limits: A roughly linear age-dependent decrease characterized TCR beta diversity per million T cells.

A second PCR of roughly 6 to 12 cycles used a sample-barcoded 5' primer and a J-beta primer mix. TCRdb itself ran the 5' RACE reads through MiXCR, one entry per CDR3 protein. The sample holds over 600,000 distinct CDR3 sequences, roughly 21% seen once. V usage is TRBV5-1 and J usage is TRBJ2-5; D might be TRBD1 (5 bases). The DNA matches TRBJ2-1 better at its end, which makes the J call doubtful. The sequence was collected from a man between 65 and 85 years old in good health. Sequencing was carried out using blood. Here the CDR3 reads CASSLPGKYEQFF. The CDR3 nucleotides read TGCGCCAGCAGCCTACCAGGGAAGTATGAGCAGTTCTTC.